This paragraph covers one T cell receptor (beta chain) sequence. The germline V gene encodes CDR1 MNHNY and CDR2 SVGAGI (reference sequence). Trimming left V 7 bases short and J 2 bases short, with 14 bases between. CDR3 length equals 14 residues. The data belong to a study of cytomegalovirus exposure and HLA in healthy donors. With 60 Vbeta and 13 Jbeta primers, the PCR was carried out. The method was immunoSEQ multiplex PCR; TCRdb's version includes in-frame clones alone and lacks a portion of them. The sample consists of 89,000 or so clones, 70% to 75% of them appearing once. The origin of this receptor is a man between 60 and 70 years old in good health and CMV-seronegative. The chain links TRBV6-6 to TRBJ1-1, with D maybe TRBD1 (5 bases). The sequenced material came from PBMCs. The chain's CDR3 is CASIPTAVNTEAFF. The CDR3 DNA reads as TGTGCCAGCATCCCGACAGCCGTAAACACTGAAGCTTTCTTT.